The entry that follows covers one T cell receptor beta chain sequence. Its target is unknown. This sample was taken from a study of cytomegalovirus exposure and HLA in healthy donors. General study results and limits: According to a later analysis, TCR clusters from the first cohort tended to co-occur in the roughly 120 validation repertoires. While the bulk of TCR sequences proved rare, some public TCRs turned up in many donors. Associated with cytomegalovirus, according to the listing, were 150 to 200 TCR beta chains.

Trimming stripped 4 bases from V and 6 bases from J, with 16 bases between. Germline V CDR1 and CDR2: SGHAT, FQNNGV. CDR3 length: 14 residues. The donors were members of the validation cohort comprising approximately 110 subjects, separate from the roughly 670-subject first cohort. Measured with immunoSEQ multiplex PCR; TCRdb has only the in-frame clones, and not every one. The table includes roughly 180,000 clones, more than 75% detected once. The chain has TRBV11-2 and TRBJ2-7; D is unclear. Sequenced input: PBMCs. This sequence was found in a man aged 30-40 years in good health and CMV-seropositive. This CDR3 is CASSSEVVASEQYF. Written as DNA, the CDR3 is TGTGCCAGCAGCTCTGAGGTAGTGGCGAGCGAGCAGTACTTC.